These T cell receptor beta chains were read from a single sample in a study of STAT5B mutations in CD4+ large granular lymphocyte leukemia. TCRdb's copy holds only in-frame clones and misses some; the assay was immunoSEQ multiplex PCR. Of 30,000 to 40,000 clones in the sample, 88% are singletons; the top ten hold more than 0.75%. The specimen sequenced was CD4+ T cells from blood buffy coats. These receptors were obtained from a human donor in good health. Each CDR3 is given without its conserved first and last residue.

CDR3	J	V
ASSAPPFREPTNEKLF	TRBJ1-4	TRBV9
AVTRQGLSGAF	TRBJ1-1	TRBV15
ASSLARIRDTQY	TRBJ2-3	TRBV5-1
ASSPKTGGNEKLF	TRBJ1-4	TRBV7-2
ASSVDGSSYEQY	TRBJ2-7	TRBV5-1
ASSLVGEQY	TRBJ2-7	TRBV5-1
ASSSSSFRTYGYT	TRBJ1-2	TRBV28
ASSFGGKETQY	TRBJ2-5	TRBV11-1
ASSLRGGGNSPLH	TRBJ1-6	TRBV27
ASSLGGGNEKLF	TRBJ1-4	TRBV7-7
ASTQGSSGNTIY	TRBJ1-3	TRBV19
ASSKLGATSYNSPLH	TRBJ1-6	TRBV21-1
ASSEGKKETQY	TRBJ2-5	TRBV25-1
ASGGRANTGELF	TRBJ2-2	TRBV5-5
ASSFPGLAANAQY	TRBJ2-3	TRBV27
ASSLVVTGNTGELF	TRBJ2-2	TRBV5-6
ASRGQTEAF	TRBJ1-1	TRBV7-9
ASSDHEGRRKGYT	TRBJ1-2	TRBV10-2
ASSLINPSMDYGYT	TRBJ1-2	TRBV7-2
ASSPPRTGSTDTQY	TRBJ2-3	TRBV5-5
ASSLWGDDNQPQH	TRBJ1-5	TRBV5-1
ASSLGRGGQLYNEQF	TRBJ2-1	TRBV7-8
ASRPLTGLTSPLH	TRBJ1-6	TRBV6-5
ASRDPGRNSGNTIY	TRBJ1-3	TRBV5-1
ASSYGGQGAFRKLF	TRBJ1-4	TRBV6-5
ASSLDGANTGELF	TRBJ2-2	TRBV5-1
ASSLPGTGSRETQY	TRBJ2-5	TRBV7-3
ASSYRRLQETQY	TRBJ2-5	TRBV7-2
ASSGWAGYNSPLH	TRBJ1-6	TRBV7-8
ASSKGTGDQPQH	TRBJ1-5	TRBV4-3
ASSLDSYNEQF	TRBJ2-1	TRBV7-7
ASSVAPTGGPLGTEAF	TRBJ1-1	TRBV9